This T cell receptor beta chain was profiled in a study of identifying expanded T cells in peripheral blood. Assay: immunoSEQ multiplex PCR; the TCRdb copy retains only in-frame clones and omits some. Here the sample spans more than 85,000 clones, about 88% being singletons. Study results and limitations: Variance in clone template counts between roughly two-week samples significantly increased with total template count across all healthy donors. Technical replicates showed roughly 1.2 changed clones; two weeks around 15; four weeks 19.

This clone is classed as medium-sized. Its specificity is unknown. Healthy donors had no documented immune events, such as infections, while sampled. The CDR3 contains 13 residues. Trimming removed 4 bases at V and 5 bases at J, with 8 bases between. CDR1 LNHDA and CDR2 SQIVND come from the germline V gene (reference sequence). The source material was blood. This rearrangement joins TRBV19 to TRBJ2-2; maybe TRBD2 (5 bases). This TCR was sampled from a person between 18 and 75 years old in good health. The CDR3 region has the DNA TGTGCCAGTAGTACGTCGGGGACCGGGGAGCTGTTTTTT. Amino acid sequence: CASSTSGTGELFF.